The sequence of this TCR beta chain was determined in a study of T cells expressing NK-cell markers. Broader study findings: A few donors' CD3+CD56-NKG2C+ cells were dominated by the same clonotypes.

With regard to this clonotype: Antigen unknown.

Per germline, CDR1 SEHNR and CDR2 FQNEAQ (reference sequence). The CDR3 contains 15 residues. TCRdb reprocessed the 5' RACE reads and reports one entry per CDR3 protein, with no DNA. The listing contains 500,000 or so distinct CDR3 sequences. The clonotype originates from a man aged 18 to 30 in good health. The specimen was blood T cells: a sorted CD56 or NKG2C T cell subset, CD4+ or CD8+ T cells, or bulk PBMC T cells (not recorded which). The V and J genes are TRBV7-9 and TRBJ2-4; TCRdb reports TRBD2, a call that lacks DNA to check it against. CDR3 residues: CASSLYRGRVDIQYF. Variable domain in full (rest from reference TRBV7-9 and TRBJ2-4): DTGVSQNPRHKITKRGQNVTFRCDPISEHNRLYWYRQTLGQGPEFLTYFQNEAQLEKSRLLSDRFSAERPKGSFSTLEIQRTEQGDSAMYLCASSLYRGRVDIQYFGAGTRLSVL.